This is a list of T cell receptor beta chains from one sample in a study of blood T cell repertoires in COVID-19. Profiling relied on immunoSEQ multiplex PCR, and the TCRdb table lists in-frame clones only, not all of them. This table has a few hundred thousand clones, roughly four fifths appearing once. Input material: peripheral blood. These receptor sequences come from a woman in her sixties or seventies with acute or convalescent COVID-19. Both conserved end residues are part of each CDR3. The order of the fields is D gene, J gene, clone size, V gene, CDR3 DNA, CDR3 protein. A D gene is named only where the DNA matches it firmly. For some rows the clone size is stated as once, few or many, or as a class when expanded; others skip it.

.	TRBJ2-7	few	TRBV30	TGTGCCTGGAGTGTAAGGAGCGAGCAGTACTTC	CAWSVRSEQYF
.	TRBJ1-5	.	TRBV9	TGTGCCAGCGGCGGCCCGGGGTTAGATCAGCCCCAGCATTTT	CASGGPGLDQPQHF
TRBD1	TRBJ1-1	.	TRBV5-1	TGCGCCAGCAGCAAGAAATCAGGGGGGAACACTGAAGCTTTCTTT	CASSKKSGGNTEAFF
TRBD1	TRBJ1-5	once	TRBV19	TGTGCCAGAGGGGGCACCTCTGAGCCCCAGCATTTT	CARGGTSEPQHF
.	TRBJ1-1	.	TRBV7-9	TGTGCCAGCAGCGATACAGGGAGAGCTGAAGCTTTCTTT	CASSDTGRAEAFF
.	TRBJ1-5	.	TRBV28	TGTGCCTCCCTAGGTCAGCCCCAGCATTTT	CASLGQPQHF
TRBD2	TRBJ2-2	once	TRBV19	TGTGCCAGTAAGCCTAGCGGGGGTGCCGCCGGGGAGCTGTTTTTT	CASKPSGGAAGELFF
.	TRBJ1-1	.	TRBV29-1	TGCAGCGTGGGCTCAATAGGGGGAACAGAAGCTTTCTTT	CSVGSIGGTEAFF
TRBD1	TRBJ2-2	.	TRBV4-1	TGCGCCAGCAGCCAAGATAGACAGGGGGCGCACACCGGGGAGCTGTTTTTT	CASSQDRQGAHTGELFF
.	TRBJ2-7	.	TRBV5-5	TGTGCCAGCAGCTTTAAGGGGACTGGCGAGCAGTACTTC	CASSFKGTGEQYF
.	TRBJ2-3	.	TRBV4-2	TGTGCCAGCAGCCAAGGTTTATCAGGGTCCACAGATACGCAGTATTTT	CASSQGLSGSTDTQYF
TRBD1	TRBJ1-6	.	TRBV7-9	TGTGCCAGCAGCTCTAATCCGACAGGGTTCGTTTCCTCACCCCTCCACTTT	CASSSNPTGFVSSPLHF
TRBD2	TRBJ2-4	.	TRBV9	TGTGCCAGCAGCGTTTCTAGCGGGGGGTTAGAAAACATTCAGTACTTC	CASSVSSGGLENIQYF
.	TRBJ2-1	.	TRBV19	TGTGCCAGTACCTCAGACAGCTCCTACAATGAGCAGTTCTTC	CASTSDSSYNEQFF
TRBD2	TRBJ2-3	.	TRBV7-2	TGTGCCAGCAGCTTAATAGCGGGGGCTAGCACAGATACGCAGTATTTT	CASSLIAGASTDTQYF
.	TRBJ2-7	.	TRBV28	TGTGCCATAGGGGGACGGTTTGAGGGCGGTTACGAGCAGTACTTC	CAIGGRFEGGYEQYF
.	TRBJ1-4	.	TRBV5-6	TGTGCCAGCAGCCCGGGAAGGGCGGGTGCAACTAATGAAAAACTGTTTTTT	CASSPGRAGATNEKLFF
TRBD1	TRBJ1-2	.	TRBV3-1/TRBV3-2	TGTGCCAGCAGCTGGGACAGGGTCTACACCTTC	CASSWDRVYTF
.	TRBJ2-1	once	TRBV6-6	TGTGCCAGCAGTGCGACTAAATACAATGAGCAGTTCTTC	CASSATKYNEQFF
.	TRBJ2-1	.	TRBV11-2	TGTGCCAGCAGTACACAGGTCCTCAATGAGCAGTTCTTC	CASSTQVLNEQFF
TRBD2	TRBJ2-2	.	TRBV7-3	TGTGCCAGCAGCTTAATCGGGGCTAGCGGGGGGACTCCCGGGGAGCTGTTTTTT	CASSLIGASGGTPGELFF
TRBD2	TRBJ2-5	.	TRBV18	TGTGCCAGCTCACCGACTCGCGGGGAGGGGACCCAGTACTTC	CASSPTRGEGTQYF
.	TRBJ2-7	.	TRBV6-1	TGTGCCAGCAGTGAAGTCGGGGGAGTCTCCTACGAGCAGTACTTC	CASSEVGGVSYEQYF
TRBD1	TRBJ1-1	.	TRBV7-9	TGTGCCAGCGCGACACAGGGGGTAAACACTGAAGCTTTCTTT	CASATQGVNTEAFF
TRBD1	TRBJ2-1	.	TRBV5-4	TGTGCCAGCAGCTCCGCCGGGACAGGGACACATTGGGAGCAGTTCTTC	CASSSAGTGTHWEQFF
.	TRBJ2-7	.	TRBV21-1	TGTGCCAGCAAATCTCAGGAACGGGGGGCCTACGAGCAGTACTTC	CASKSQERGAYEQYF
.	TRBJ2-7	.	TRBV5-6	TGTGCCAGCAGCTTGGGGGGGCTTTCCTACGAGCAGTACTTC	CASSLGGLSYEQYF
TRBD1	TRBJ2-6	once	TRBV2	TGTGCCAGCAGGGAGTCCGGGACAGGGTTCATTGGGGCCAACGTCCTGACTTTC	CASRESGTGFIGANVLTF
.	TRBJ2-1	few	TRBV7-2	TGTGCCAGCACTGAGGGGGGGGCGTACAATGAGCAGTTCTTC	CASTEGGAYNEQFF
TRBD1	TRBJ1-1	.	TRBV5-5	TGTGCCAGCAGCCCGCAGGGGGCTGAAGCTTTCTTT	CASSPQGAEAFF
.	TRBJ2-4	.	TRBV7-2	TGTGCCAGCAGCCCTGGGCGGGTGAACATTCAGTACTTC	CASSPGRVNIQYF
TRBD1	TRBJ1-6	.	TRBV7-9	TGTGCCAGCACCCTGGCAGGGGGTCTCTATAGTTCACCCCTCCACTTT	CASTLAGGLYSSPLHF
.	TRBJ2-2	.	TRBV19	TGTGCCAGTAGTCGGACAGTAAACGCGAACACCGGGGAGCTGTTTTTT	CASSRTVNANTGELFF
TRBD1	TRBJ1-5	.	TRBV27	TGTGCCAGCGGTGGAGTTGGGACAGGGGATCAGCCCCAGCATTTT	CASGGVGTGDQPQHF
.	TRBJ2-7	.	TRBV5-4	TGTGCCAGCAGCTTGATGCCGGGGTCAGGGGTCGAGCAGTACTTC	CASSLMPGSGVEQYF
.	TRBJ2-1	.	TRBV4-2	TGTGCCAGCAGCCAAGACCGGAGGCTAGCATACCAAAACAATGAGCAGTTCTTC	CASSQDRRLAYQNNEQFF
TRBD1	TRBJ1-1	.	TRBV4-2	TGTGCCAGCAGCCAAGGGGGACAGGGAGGAACTGAAGCTTTCTTT	CASSQGGQGGTEAFF
TRBD2	TRBJ2-7	.	TRBV18	TGTGCCAGCTCACCGATGATGAGCGGGGGAGGCGAGCAGTACTTC	CASSPMMSGGGEQYF
TRBD1	TRBJ2-1	.	TRBV5-1	TGCGCCAGCAGCAAGACCCGACAGGGAGCAATCCATGAGCAGTTCTTC	CASSKTRQGAIHEQFF
TRBD1	TRBJ1-2	few	TRBV6-6	TGTGCCAGCAGTTACTATCCAGGGGGCGAGGGCTACACCTTC	CASSYYPGGEGYTF
.	TRBJ1-4	.	TRBV4-2	TGTGCCAGCAGCCAAGAAGGAGCACGGGATGAAAAACTGTTTTTT	CASSQEGARDEKLFF
TRBD2	TRBJ2-2	few	TRBV4-1	TGCGCCAGCAGCCAAGCCTCTAGCGGGACTCACACCGGGGAGCTGTTTTTT	CASSQASSGTHTGELFF
TRBD1	TRBJ1-2	.	TRBV9	TGTGCCAGCAGCGTAGGCGCGACAGGGGGCTATGGCTACACCTTC	CASSVGATGGYGYTF
TRBD1	TRBJ2-5	.	TRBV7-3	TGTGCCAGCAGCTTAACGGACAGGGGAAAGCTAACCCAGTACTTC	CASSLTDRGKLTQYF